Listed below are T cell receptor beta chains from one sample, sequenced in a study of lymphopenia after photon versus proton radiotherapy. The assay was immunoSEQ multiplex PCR, and TCRdb's table has in-frame clones only and misses some. The repertoire holds more than 25,000 clones, with roughly 90% as singletons. The input for sequencing was peripheral blood, taken from a patient treated with photon-based radiotherapy. All receptors derive from a woman in her forties or fifties with pancreatic cancer. Both conserved end residues are part of each CDR3. Each record gives: clone size, V gene, J gene, D gene, CDR3 protein, CDR3 DNA. A D gene is named only where the DNA matches it firmly. For some rows the clone size is stated as once, few or many, or as a class when expanded; others skip it.

clone_size: NA
v_call: TRBV27
j_call: TRBJ2-1
d_call: NA
cdr3_aa: CASSPRGTSSYNEQFF
cdr3_nt: TGTGCCAGCAGTCCCCGGGGTACGAGCTCCTACAATGAGCAGTTCTTC

clone_size: NA
v_call: TRBV11-3
j_call: TRBJ2-1
d_call: NA
cdr3_aa: CASSLAGGSYNEQFF
cdr3_nt: TGTGCCAGCAGCTTAGCAGGCGGCTCCTACAATGAGCAGTTCTTC

clone_size: NA
v_call: TRBV29-1
j_call: TRBJ2-3
d_call: TRBD2
cdr3_aa: CSVVLPGGPDTQYF
cdr3_nt: TGCAGCGTTGTCCTCCCGGGGGGGCCAGATACGCAGTATTTT

clone_size: once
v_call: TRBV15
j_call: TRBJ2-7
d_call: TRBD1
cdr3_aa: CATSTPLQGNSPYEQYF
cdr3_nt: TGTGCCACCAGCACCCCCTTACAGGGGAATAGTCCCTACGAGCAGTACTTC

clone_size: few
v_call: TRBV6-5
j_call: TRBJ2-7
d_call: NA
cdr3_aa: CASSYTAGVGGEQYF
cdr3_nt: TGTGCCAGCAGTTACACAGCAGGGGTGGGGGGCGAGCAGTACTTC

clone_size: NA
v_call: TRBV7-9
j_call: TRBJ2-3
d_call: TRBD1
cdr3_aa: CASSLPGQGTDTQYF
cdr3_nt: TGTGCCAGCAGCTTACCGGGACAGGGGACAGATACGCAGTATTTT

clone_size: NA
v_call: TRBV11-3
j_call: TRBJ2-2
d_call: NA
cdr3_aa: CASSLAGLQNTGELFF
cdr3_nt: TGTGCCAGCAGCTTAGCAGGGCTACAGAACACCGGGGAGCTGTTTTTT

clone_size: NA
v_call: TRBV5-4
j_call: TRBJ2-5
d_call: NA
cdr3_aa: CASSLVPIKTQYF
cdr3_nt: TGTGCCAGCAGCTTGGTTCCAATAAAGACCCAGTACTTC

clone_size: few
v_call: TRBV9
j_call: TRBJ2-2
d_call: NA
cdr3_aa: CASTVGDDGELFF
cdr3_nt: TGTGCCAGCACCGTGGGCGACGACGGGGAGCTGTTTTTT

clone_size: NA
v_call: TRBV6-1
j_call: TRBJ1-1
d_call: NA
cdr3_aa: CASTYWGSEAFF
cdr3_nt: TGTGCCAGCACGTATTGGGGATCCGAAGCTTTCTTT

clone_size: NA
v_call: TRBV5-5
j_call: TRBJ2-5
d_call: TRBD2
cdr3_aa: CASSRDYGETQYF
cdr3_nt: TGTGCCAGCAGCCGGGACTATGGGGAGACCCAGTACTTC

clone_size: NA
v_call: TRBV10-3
j_call: TRBJ2-7
d_call: TRBD1
cdr3_aa: CAISGTGEESYEQYF
cdr3_nt: TGTGCCATCAGTGGGACAGGGGAGGAATCCTACGAGCAGTACTTC

clone_size: NA
v_call: TRBV5-1
j_call: TRBJ2-3
d_call: NA
cdr3_aa: CASSLRSLGTDTQYF
cdr3_nt: TGCGCCAGCAGCTTGCGGTCGCTAGGCACAGATACGCAGTATTTT

clone_size: once
v_call: TRBV4-3
j_call: TRBJ2-1
d_call: TRBD2
cdr3_aa: CASSQRLAGFYEQFF
cdr3_nt: TGCGCCAGCAGCCAGAGACTAGCGGGATTCTATGAGCAGTTCTTC

clone_size: NA
v_call: TRBV19
j_call: TRBJ2-7
d_call: NA
cdr3_aa: CASSITPREQYF
cdr3_nt: TGTGCCAGTAGTATAACCCCCCGCGAGCAGTACTTC

clone_size: NA
v_call: TRBV27
j_call: TRBJ2-2
d_call: NA
cdr3_aa: CASSLRQTYTGELFF
cdr3_nt: TGTGCCAGCAGTTTACGACAGACTTACACCGGGGAGCTGTTTTTT

clone_size: NA
v_call: TRBV7-2
j_call: TRBJ2-1
d_call: TRBD2
cdr3_aa: CASSEGLAGSSYNEQFF
cdr3_nt: TGTGCCAGCAGCGAGGGACTAGCGGGGAGCTCCTACAATGAGCAGTTCTTC

clone_size: NA
v_call: TRBV28
j_call: TRBJ2-3
d_call: NA
cdr3_aa: CASSLPSVPTDTQYF
cdr3_nt: TGTGCCAGCAGTTTGCCCTCCGTCCCCACAGATACGCAGTATTTT

clone_size: NA
v_call: TRBV7-2
j_call: TRBJ2-2
d_call: TRBD2
cdr3_aa: CASGLAGVYGELFF
cdr3_nt: TGTGCCAGCGGACTAGCGGGAGTTTACGGGGAGCTGTTTTTT

clone_size: NA
v_call: TRBV27
j_call: TRBJ2-1
d_call: TRBD2
cdr3_aa: CASSLYYTSAEGNEQFF
cdr3_nt: TGTGCCAGCAGTCTCTACTACACTAGCGCCGAGGGGAATGAGCAGTTCTTC

clone_size: NA
v_call: TRBV7-6
j_call: TRBJ1-2
d_call: NA
cdr3_aa: CASSSESGYTF
cdr3_nt: TGTGCCAGCAGCTCCGAATCCGGCTACACCTTC

clone_size: NA
v_call: TRBV30
j_call: TRBJ2-7
d_call: NA
cdr3_aa: CAWSLGRTVYEQYF
cdr3_nt: TGTGCCTGGAGTCTTGGCAGGACCGTTTACGAGCAGTACTTC

clone_size: NA
v_call: TRBV19
j_call: TRBJ2-7
d_call: TRBD2
cdr3_aa: CASSGQGPRSTSGRTYEQYF
cdr3_nt: TGTGCCAGTAGTGGACAGGGCCCTAGATCAACTAGCGGGAGGACGTACGAGCAGTACTTC

clone_size: NA
v_call: TRBV7-2
j_call: TRBJ2-7
d_call: TRBD1
cdr3_aa: CASSLGVGQGYEQYF
cdr3_nt: TGTGCCAGCAGCTTAGGCGTGGGACAGGGCTACGAGCAGTACTTC

clone_size: NA
v_call: TRBV30
j_call: TRBJ1-5
d_call: TRBD1
cdr3_aa: CAWSAPKTGLSNQPQHF
cdr3_nt: TGTGCCTGGAGCGCCCCCAAGACAGGGTTAAGCAATCAGCCCCAGCATTTT

clone_size: NA
v_call: TRBV27
j_call: TRBJ1-5
d_call: NA
cdr3_aa: CASSLSITGTNQPQHF
cdr3_nt: TGTGCCAGCAGTTTATCGATAACGGGCACCAATCAGCCCCAGCATTTT

clone_size: NA
v_call: TRBV6-1
j_call: TRBJ2-1
d_call: TRBD1
cdr3_aa: CASREDRGTYNEQFF
cdr3_nt: TGTGCCAGCAGAGAAGACAGGGGCACCTACAATGAGCAGTTCTTC

clone_size: NA
v_call: TRBV19
j_call: TRBJ2-7
d_call: TRBD2
cdr3_aa: CASSILAGVSYEQYF
cdr3_nt: TGTGCCAGTAGTATCTTAGCGGGAGTGTCCTACGAGCAGTACTTC

clone_size: NA
v_call: TRBV27
j_call: TRBJ2-7
d_call: NA
cdr3_aa: CASSFGAGDYEQYF
cdr3_nt: TGTGCCAGCAGTTTCGGGGCAGGGGATTACGAGCAGTACTTC

clone_size: NA
v_call: TRBV7-8
j_call: TRBJ2-3
d_call: TRBD2
cdr3_aa: CASTRTSGRADTQYF
cdr3_nt: TGTGCCAGCACCCGGACTAGCGGGAGGGCAGATACGCAGTATTTT

clone_size: NA
v_call: TRBV7-2
j_call: TRBJ1-4
d_call: TRBD1
cdr3_aa: CASSLRQGATIKEKLFF
cdr3_nt: TGTGCCAGCAGCCTCCGACAGGGGGCGACAATTAAAGAAAAACTGTTTTTT

clone_size: NA
v_call: TRBV5-1
j_call: TRBJ2-1
d_call: TRBD2
cdr3_aa: CASSKAGVGNEQFF
cdr3_nt: TGCGCCAGCAGCAAAGCGGGAGTTGGGAATGAGCAGTTCTTC

clone_size: NA
v_call: TRBV6-1
j_call: TRBJ1-3
d_call: NA
cdr3_aa: CASSEAALNTIYF
cdr3_nt: TGTGCCAGCAGCGAAGCAGCCCTCAACACCATATATTTT

clone_size: NA
v_call: TRBV11-3
j_call: TRBJ2-2
d_call: NA
cdr3_aa: CASSSKTGELFF
cdr3_nt: TGTGCCAGCAGCTCGAAGACCGGGGAGCTGTTTTTT

clone_size: NA
v_call: TRBV7-8
j_call: TRBJ2-1
d_call: NA
cdr3_aa: CASSSGAFYNEQFF
cdr3_nt: TGTGCCAGCAGCTCCGGAGCATTCTACAATGAGCAGTTCTTC

clone_size: NA
v_call: TRBV2
j_call: TRBJ2-1
d_call: TRBD2
cdr3_aa: CASSEGSGRFNEQFF
cdr3_nt: TGTGCCAGCAGTGAAGGCAGCGGGAGATTCAATGAGCAGTTCTTC

clone_size: NA
v_call: TRBV27
j_call: TRBJ2-1
d_call: NA
cdr3_aa: CASSFPGSYNEQFF
cdr3_nt: TGTGCCAGCAGTTTCCCAGGCAGCTACAATGAGCAGTTCTTC

clone_size: NA
v_call: TRBV2
j_call: TRBJ2-5
d_call: TRBD2
cdr3_aa: CASRLNGGRETQYF
cdr3_nt: TGTGCCAGCAGACTGAACGGGGGGAGGGAGACCCAGTACTTC

clone_size: NA
v_call: TRBV7-6
j_call: TRBJ2-5
d_call: TRBD1
cdr3_aa: CASSFEGATKETQYF
cdr3_nt: TGTGCCAGCAGCTTTGAGGGGGCGACCAAAGAGACCCAGTACTTC

clone_size: NA
v_call: TRBV14
j_call: TRBJ2-7
d_call: TRBD2
cdr3_aa: CASSPLGLALREQYF
cdr3_nt: TGTGCCAGCAGCCCATTGGGACTAGCTTTAAGAGAGCAGTACTTC

clone_size: NA
v_call: TRBV11-2
j_call: TRBJ2-7
d_call: TRBD2
cdr3_aa: CASSLVLAGSYEQYF
cdr3_nt: TGTGCCAGCAGCTTAGTTCTAGCGGGGTCCTACGAGCAGTACTTC

clone_size: NA
v_call: TRBV10-3
j_call: TRBJ1-2
d_call: NA
cdr3_aa: CAISGSPGDGYTF
cdr3_nt: TGTGCCATCAGTGGGTCCCCAGGGGACGGCTACACCTTC

clone_size: NA
v_call: TRBV9
j_call: TRBJ2-2
d_call: NA
cdr3_aa: CASSPGTWGGELFF
cdr3_nt: TGTGCCAGCAGCCCAGGGACCTGGGGCGGGGAGCTGTTTTTT

clone_size: NA
v_call: TRBV28
j_call: TRBJ2-2
d_call: NA
cdr3_aa: CASSLYAGRDTGELFF
cdr3_nt: TGTGCCAGCAGTTTATATGCTGGCCGGGACACCGGGGAGCTGTTTTTT

clone_size: NA
v_call: TRBV13
j_call: TRBJ1-4
d_call: NA
cdr3_aa: CASSFGFRTTNEKLFF
cdr3_nt: TGTGCCAGCAGCTTCGGGTTTCGGACGACTAATGAAAAACTGTTTTTT

clone_size: NA
v_call: TRBV28
j_call: TRBJ2-1
d_call: TRBD2
cdr3_aa: CASSLTIAGGGEQFF
cdr3_nt: TGTGCCAGCAGTTTAACGATAGCGGGAGGGGGTGAGCAGTTCTTC

clone_size: NA
v_call: TRBV27
j_call: TRBJ1-1
d_call: TRBD1
cdr3_aa: CASSLQGASNTEAFF
cdr3_nt: TGTGCCAGCAGTTTACAGGGGGCGAGTAACACTGAAGCTTTCTTT

clone_size: NA
v_call: TRBV5-4
j_call: TRBJ2-3
d_call: NA
cdr3_aa: CASSLETSLSTDTQYF
cdr3_nt: TGTGCCAGCAGCTTGGAAACCTCCCTTTCCACAGATACGCAGTATTTT

clone_size: NA
v_call: TRBV28
j_call: TRBJ2-5
d_call: NA
cdr3_aa: CATMTDQETQYF
cdr3_nt: TGTGCCACGATGACTGACCAAGAGACCCAGTACTTC

clone_size: NA
v_call: TRBV19
j_call: TRBJ2-7
d_call: TRBD2
cdr3_aa: CASSGMSGRGSYEQYF
cdr3_nt: TGTGCCAGTAGTGGTATGAGCGGGAGGGGCTCCTACGAGCAGTACTTC

clone_size: NA
v_call: TRBV15
j_call: TRBJ1-6
d_call: NA
cdr3_aa: CATSRGRQGPNSPLHF
cdr3_nt: TGTGCCACCAGCAGAGGCCGGCAGGGGCCTAATTCACCCCTCCACTTT

clone_size: NA
v_call: TRBV28
j_call: TRBJ2-7
d_call: NA
cdr3_aa: CASSFLGGSLYEQYF
cdr3_nt: TGTGCCAGCAGTTTCCTCGGTGGGAGTCTGTACGAGCAGTACTTC

clone_size: NA
v_call: TRBV27
j_call: TRBJ1-1
d_call: NA
cdr3_aa: CASSSNQNTEAFF
cdr3_nt: TGTGCCAGCAGTTCAAACCAAAACACTGAAGCTTTCTTT

clone_size: NA
v_call: TRBV6-4
j_call: TRBJ2-1
d_call: TRBD2
cdr3_aa: CASSEKRESEQFF
cdr3_nt: TGTGCCAGCAGTGAGAAGCGGGAGTCTGAGCAGTTCTTC

clone_size: NA
v_call: TRBV30
j_call: TRBJ2-2
d_call: TRBD2
cdr3_aa: CAWRGRAGTGELFF
cdr3_nt: TGTGCCTGGAGGGGCCGAGCGGGAACTGGGGAGCTGTTTTTT

clone_size: NA
v_call: TRBV7-6
j_call: TRBJ2-5
d_call: NA
cdr3_aa: CASSLVGGGPETQYF
cdr3_nt: TGTGCCAGCAGCTTAGTAGGAGGGGGCCCAGAGACCCAGTACTTC

clone_size: NA
v_call: TRBV7-2
j_call: TRBJ1-1
d_call: NA
cdr3_aa: CASSLQGMGTEAFF
cdr3_nt: TGTGCCAGCAGCTTACAGGGAATGGGCACTGAAGCTTTCTTT